Shown below are 5 T cell receptor beta chains from a single sample sequenced in a study of vaccination and CD4 T cells after COVID-19. Specified time point: late sampling 161 to 241 days after vaccination in three convalescent patients. The treatment was: roughly 10-day PBMC culture with coronavirus spike peptide pools or control peptides (ViraFEST assay). These receptors' antigens are unknown. Oncomine TCR Beta short-read sequencing was applied to DNA from cultured CD4+ T cells. TCRdb fed the PCR reads into MiXCR, producing one record per CDR3 protein. Of about 23,000 distinct CDR3 sequences listed, 30% to 45% are singletons. This material consisted of CD4+ T cells from blood, cultured in vitro, taken about 7 months after SARS-CoV-2 vaccination. The receptors come from a human donor who had recovered from COVID-19.

The V gene is TRBV2, the J gene TRBJ1-1; the D gene is possibly TRBD1 (5 bases). Germline CDR1 reads SNHLY; CDR2 reads FYNNEI. V lost 6 bases and J lost 4, with 12 bases in between. The CDR3 consists of 13 residues. The CDR3 nucleotides are TGTGCCAGCAGGTGGGGGGGGACCACTGAAGCTTTCTTT. It specifies CASRWGGTTEAFF.

V usage is TRBV15 and J usage is TRBJ1-5; TRBD1 matches 7 bases. The germline V gene has CDR1 LNHNV and CDR2 YYDKDF (reference sequence). The CDR3 contains 16 residues. The J segment lost 6 bases and the V segment lost 0 bases, leaving 8 bases of the junction unmatched. CDR3 bases: TGTGCCACCAGCAGAGATAGGACAGGCCGGGGTCAGCCCCAGCATTTT. Translation gives CATSRDRTGRGQPQHF.

The rearrangement uses TRBV20-1 and TRBJ2-7; D remains ambiguous. Per germline, CDR1 DFQATT and CDR2 SNEGSKA (reference sequence). The CDR3 runs 15 residues. V was trimmed by 1 base and J by 0 bases, leaving 13 bases between them. CDR3 nucleotides: TGCAGTGCTAGAGTGTCGTTATTGAGCTCCTACGAGCAGTACTTC. Translating it yields CSARVSLLSSYEQYF.

The chain employs TRBV20-1 and TRBJ2-3, with 9 bases aligning to TRBD2. The CDR3 length is 14 residues. The germline V gene encodes CDR1 DFQATT and CDR2 SNEGSKA (reference sequence). The junction had 6 bases not matched to a gene; V was cut back by 6 bases and J by 2 bases. The CDR3 DNA reads as TGCAGTGCCACTCTAGCGGGAAACACAGATACGCAGTATTTT. Translation gives CSATLAGNTDTQYF.

This clonotype has a handful of counts. The chain recombines TRBV7-9 with TRBJ2-7, with TRBD2 matching over 9 bases. Trimming cost V 4 bases and J 3 bases; bases outside gene matches: 10. The CDR3 runs 16 residues. Germline CDR1 is SEHNR and CDR2 is FQNEAQ (reference sequence). The CDR3 region has the DNA TGTGCCAGCAGCTCCCCACGCTTAGCGGGGGACTACGAGCAGTACTTC. It specifies CASSSPRLAGDYEQYF.